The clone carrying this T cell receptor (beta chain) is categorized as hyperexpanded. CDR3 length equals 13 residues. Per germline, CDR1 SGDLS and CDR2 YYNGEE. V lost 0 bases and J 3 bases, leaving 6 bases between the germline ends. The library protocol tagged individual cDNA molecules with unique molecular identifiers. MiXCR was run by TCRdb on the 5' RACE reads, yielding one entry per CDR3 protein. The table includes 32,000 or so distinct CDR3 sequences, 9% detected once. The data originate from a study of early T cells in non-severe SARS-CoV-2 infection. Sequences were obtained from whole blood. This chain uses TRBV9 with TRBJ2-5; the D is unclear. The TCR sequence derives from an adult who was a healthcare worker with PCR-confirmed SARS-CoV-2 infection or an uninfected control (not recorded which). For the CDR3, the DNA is TGTGCCAGCAGCGTAGCTAGAGAAGAGACCCAGTACTTC. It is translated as CASSVAREETQYF.